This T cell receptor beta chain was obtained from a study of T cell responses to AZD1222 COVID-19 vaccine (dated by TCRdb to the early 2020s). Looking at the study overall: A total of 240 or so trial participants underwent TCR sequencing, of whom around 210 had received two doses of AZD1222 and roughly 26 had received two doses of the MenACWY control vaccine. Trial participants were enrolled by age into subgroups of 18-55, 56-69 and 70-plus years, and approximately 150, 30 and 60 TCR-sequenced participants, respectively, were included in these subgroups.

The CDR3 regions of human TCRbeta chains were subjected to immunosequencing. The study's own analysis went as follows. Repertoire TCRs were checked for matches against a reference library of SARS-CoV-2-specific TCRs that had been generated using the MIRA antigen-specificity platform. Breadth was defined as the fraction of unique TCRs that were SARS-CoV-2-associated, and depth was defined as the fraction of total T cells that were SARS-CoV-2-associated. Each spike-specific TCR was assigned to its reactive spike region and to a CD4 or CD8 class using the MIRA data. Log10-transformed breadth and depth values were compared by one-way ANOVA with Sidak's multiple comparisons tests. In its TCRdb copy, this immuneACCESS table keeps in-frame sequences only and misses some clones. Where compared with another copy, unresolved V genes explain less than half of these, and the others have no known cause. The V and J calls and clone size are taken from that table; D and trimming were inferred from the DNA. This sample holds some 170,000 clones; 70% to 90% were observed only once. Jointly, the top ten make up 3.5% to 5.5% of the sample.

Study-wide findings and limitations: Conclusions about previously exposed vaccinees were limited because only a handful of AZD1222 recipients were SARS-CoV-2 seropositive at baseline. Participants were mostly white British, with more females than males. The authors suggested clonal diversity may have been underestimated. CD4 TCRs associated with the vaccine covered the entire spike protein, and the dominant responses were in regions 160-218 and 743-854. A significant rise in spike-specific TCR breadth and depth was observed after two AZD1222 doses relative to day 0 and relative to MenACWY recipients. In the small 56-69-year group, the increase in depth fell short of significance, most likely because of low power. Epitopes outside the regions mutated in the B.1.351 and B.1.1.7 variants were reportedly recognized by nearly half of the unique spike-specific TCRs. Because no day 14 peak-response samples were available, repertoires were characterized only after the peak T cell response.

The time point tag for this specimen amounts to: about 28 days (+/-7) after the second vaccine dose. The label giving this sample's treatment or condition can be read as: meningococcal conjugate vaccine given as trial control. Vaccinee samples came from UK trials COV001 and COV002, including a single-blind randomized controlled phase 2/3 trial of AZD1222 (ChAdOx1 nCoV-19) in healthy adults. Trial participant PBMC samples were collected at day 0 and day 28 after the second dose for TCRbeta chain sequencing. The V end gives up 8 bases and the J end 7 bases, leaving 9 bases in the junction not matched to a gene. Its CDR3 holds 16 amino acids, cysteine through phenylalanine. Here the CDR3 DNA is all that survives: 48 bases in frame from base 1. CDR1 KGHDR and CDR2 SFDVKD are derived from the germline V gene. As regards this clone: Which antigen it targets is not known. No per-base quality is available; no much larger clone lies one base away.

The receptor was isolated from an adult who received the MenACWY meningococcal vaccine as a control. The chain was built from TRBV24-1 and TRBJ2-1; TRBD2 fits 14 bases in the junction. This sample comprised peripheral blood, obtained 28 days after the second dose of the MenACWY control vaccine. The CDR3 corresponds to CATKPGTSGRRNEQFF. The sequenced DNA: TGTGCCACCAAACCAGGGACTAGCGGGAGAAGGAATGAGCAGTTCTTC.